The 6 T cell receptor beta chains given below trace back to one sample, sequenced in a study of T cells in women clearing cervical HPV infection (dated by TCRdb to the late 2010s). Library preparation used the immunoSEQ multiplex PCR assay. Imported from immuneACCESS, the table was reduced by TCRdb to in-frame sequences with V and J called. These copies leave out some clones; in studies compared against another copy, an unresolved V gene accounts for under half, and the cause of the remainder is not known. The data table for this sample lists 30,000 to 45,000 clones. Roughly 1.6% of the sample lies in the top ten. Sequencing used blood buffy coat. The receptor set was obtained from a woman aged 18 to 69 with a cervical HPV16 infection that either progressed to CIN3+ or cleared (not recorded which).

For this clone: The read ends 3 residues early relative to the CDR3; the germline J gene fills the gap. V and J are TRBV6-2 or TRBV6-3 and TRBJ1-5; 11 positions match TRBD1. In germline, CDR1 is MNHEY, CDR2 SVGEGT. Trimming at V came to 4 bases and at J to 6 bases, leaving 5 bases not matched to a gene. The CDR3 totals 15 residues. The covered CDR3 bases are TGTGCCAGCAGTTCGTCCGGGACAGGGGGTCAGCCC. This translates into CASSSSGTGGQP. The CDR3 reads in full as CASSSSGTGGQPQHF.

Comment on this clone: The read finishes 3 residues shy of the CDR3 end, and the germline J gene is used to complete it. The V and J genes are TRBV5-6 and TRBJ2-5; tentative D call: TRBD2 (5 bases). V dropped 2 bases and J dropped 5 bases, with 13 bases sitting between them. CDR1 is SGHDT and CDR2 is YYEEEE in the germline V gene. There are 14 residues in the CDR3. The CDR3 bases that were read are TGTGCCAGCAGCTTTCTGACGGGCGGGGAGACC. Amino acids: CASSFLTGGET. In full, the CDR3 is CASSFLTGGETQYF.

The CDR3: CARGTSGGETQYF. CDR3 DNA (partial): TGTGCCAGGGGGACTAGCGGGGGGGAGACT. The rearrangement joins TRBV2 to TRBJ2-4; TRBD2 matches 16 bases. The read halts 3 residues ahead of the CDR3 end, with the missing end drawn from the germline J gene. Germline-derived CDR1 and CDR2 are SNHLY and FYNNEI. This CDR3 is built from 13 residues. Together with reference TRBV2 and TRBJ2-4, the CDR3 gives the full variable domain: EPEVTQTPSHQVTQMGQEVILRCVPISNHLYFYWYRQILGQKVEFLVSFYNNEISEKSEIFDDQFSVERPDGSNFTLKIRSTKLEDSAMYFCARGTSGGETQYFGAGTRLSVL.

A remark on this clone: The read ends 3 residues before the CDR3 terminus; that terminus is restored from the germline J gene. The V and J genes are TRBV11-2 and TRBJ1-6; D call uncertain. CDR1 is SGHAT, CDR2 FQNNGV, per germline. V dropped 1 base and J dropped 7 bases, with 11 bases sitting between them. The CDR3 loop spans 15 amino acids. CDR3 in amino acids: CASSLGPRGNSPLHF. CDR3 DNA (partial): TGTGCCAGCAGCTTAGGCCCGAGAGGGAATTCACCC.

With regard to this clone: The CDR3 end lies 3 residues beyond the end of the read and is filled in from the germline J gene. V usage is TRBV19 and J usage is TRBJ1-5; TRBD1 might be the D (5 bases). CDR1 is LNHDA and CDR2 is SQIVND in the germline V gene (reference sequence). The CDR3 sequence is 14 residues long. The V gene lost 4 bases and the J gene lost 5 bases, with 12 bases spanning the gap. The covered CDR3 bases are TGTGCCAGTAGTAGCCAGGGAGGGGATCAGCCC. Protein sequence: CASSSQGGDQP. The whole CDR3 sequence is CASSSQGGDQPQHF. Using reference TRBV19 and TRBJ1-5 for the parts outside the CDR3, the full variable domain is DGGITQSPKYLFRKEGQNVTLSCEQNLNHDAMYWYRQDPGQGLRLIYYSQIVNDFQKGDIAEGYSVSREKKESFPLTVTSAQKNPTAFYLCASSSQGGDQPQHFGDGTRLSIL.

As concerns this clone: The read stops 3 residues short of the end of the CDR3; the missing end is completed from the germline J gene. The J gene is TRBJ2-7, the V gene TRBV6-2 or TRBV6-3; TRBD1 agrees at 8 bases. The germline gives CDR1 MNHEY, CDR2 SVGEGT. The CDR3 runs 13 residues. The V and J ends lost 8 bases and 2 bases, in that order; junction bases with no gene match: 5. The CDR3 sequence is CASRTGIPYEQYF. The DNA read from the CDR3 is TGTGCCAGCCGGACAGGGATCCCCTACGAG.